Sequencing of this T cell receptor beta chain was carried out in a study of T-cell reconstitution after alpha-beta-depleted transplantation in children. The J segment lost 7 bases and the V segment lost 4 bases, leaving 9 bases of the junction unmatched. CDR3 length: 14 residues. Per the germline V gene, CDR1 is MNHEY and CDR2 is SMNVEV (reference sequence). This clonotype occurred many times. Unique molecular identifiers were used to barcode this TCRbeta library. TCRdb re-derived calls from the PCR reads in MiXCR, one entry per CDR3 protein. The sample yields a few hundred thousand distinct CDR3 sequences, around 13% seen once.

Source: PBMCs from the stem cell graft donor, taken from the stem cell graft. V is TRBV27 and J is TRBJ2-7, with 8 bases that match TRBD1. This clonotype originated in a human donor who donated a stem cell graft to a child with combined immunodeficiency. CDR3 coding DNA: TGTGCCAGCAGTTCCACCTTACAGGGGGATGAGCAGTACTTC. Amino acids: CASSSTLQGDEQYF.